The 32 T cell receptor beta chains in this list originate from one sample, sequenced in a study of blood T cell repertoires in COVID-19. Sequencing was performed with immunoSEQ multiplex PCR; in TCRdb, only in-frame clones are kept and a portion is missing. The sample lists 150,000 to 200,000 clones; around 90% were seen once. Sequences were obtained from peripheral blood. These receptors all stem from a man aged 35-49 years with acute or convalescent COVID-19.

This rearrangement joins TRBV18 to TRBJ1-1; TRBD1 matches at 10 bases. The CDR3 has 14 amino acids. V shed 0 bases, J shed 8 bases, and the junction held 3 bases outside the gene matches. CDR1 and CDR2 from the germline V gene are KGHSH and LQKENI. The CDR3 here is CASSPPGQGREAFF. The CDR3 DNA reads TGTGCCAGCTCACCACCGGGACAGGGGAGAGAAGCTTTCTTT.

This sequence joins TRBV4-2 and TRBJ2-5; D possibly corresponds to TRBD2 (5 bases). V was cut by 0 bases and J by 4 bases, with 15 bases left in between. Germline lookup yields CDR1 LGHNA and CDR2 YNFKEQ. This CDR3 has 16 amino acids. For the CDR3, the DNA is TGTGCCAGCAGCCAAGAGGGCGGGCGTCTTAGAGAGACCCAGTACTTC. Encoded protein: CASSQEGGRLRETQYF.

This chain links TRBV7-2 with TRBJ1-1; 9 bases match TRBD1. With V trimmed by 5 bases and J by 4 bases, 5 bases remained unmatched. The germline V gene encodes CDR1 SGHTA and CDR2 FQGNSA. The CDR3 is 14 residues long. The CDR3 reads CASSKYRGPTEAFF. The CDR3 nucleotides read TGTGCCAGCAGCAAATACAGGGGGCCCACTGAAGCTTTCTTT.

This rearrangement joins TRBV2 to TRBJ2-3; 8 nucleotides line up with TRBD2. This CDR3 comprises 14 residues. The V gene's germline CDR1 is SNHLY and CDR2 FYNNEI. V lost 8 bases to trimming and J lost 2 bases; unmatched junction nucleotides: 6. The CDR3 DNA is TGTGCCAGCGGGGCGGGGGGAACCACAGATACGCAGTATTTT. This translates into CASGAGGTTDTQYF.

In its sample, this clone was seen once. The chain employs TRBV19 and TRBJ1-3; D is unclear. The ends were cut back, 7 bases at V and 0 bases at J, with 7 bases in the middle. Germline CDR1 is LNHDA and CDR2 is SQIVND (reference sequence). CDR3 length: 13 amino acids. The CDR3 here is CASTFSSGNTIYF. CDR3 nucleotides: TGTGCCAGTACGTTCAGCTCTGGAAACACCATATATTTT.

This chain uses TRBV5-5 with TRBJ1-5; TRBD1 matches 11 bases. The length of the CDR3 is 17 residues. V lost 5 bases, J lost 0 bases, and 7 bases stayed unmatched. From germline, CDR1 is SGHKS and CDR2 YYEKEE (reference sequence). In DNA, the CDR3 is TGTGCCAGCAGTTTCCGGGACAGGGGGTATAGCAATCAGCCCCAGCATTTT. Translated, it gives CASSFRDRGYSNQPQHF.

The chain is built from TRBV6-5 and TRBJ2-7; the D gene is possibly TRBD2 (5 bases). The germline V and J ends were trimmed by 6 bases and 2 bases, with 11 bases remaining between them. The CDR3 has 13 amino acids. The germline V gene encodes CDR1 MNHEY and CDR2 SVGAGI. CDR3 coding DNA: TGTGCCAGCAGCCCCGGGGTTGCCTACGAGCAGTACTTC. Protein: CASSPGVAYEQYF.

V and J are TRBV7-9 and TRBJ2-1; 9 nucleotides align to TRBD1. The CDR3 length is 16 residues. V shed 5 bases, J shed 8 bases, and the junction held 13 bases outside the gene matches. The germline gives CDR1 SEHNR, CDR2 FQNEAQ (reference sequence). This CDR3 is CASSPVRDRAGYEQFF. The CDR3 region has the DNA TGTGCCAGCAGCCCGGTCCGGGACAGGGCAGGGTATGAGCAGTTCTTC.

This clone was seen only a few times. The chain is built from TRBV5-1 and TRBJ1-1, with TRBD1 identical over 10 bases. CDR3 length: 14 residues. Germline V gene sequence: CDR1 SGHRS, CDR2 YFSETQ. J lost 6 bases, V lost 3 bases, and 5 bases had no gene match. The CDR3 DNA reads TGCGCCAGCAGCTCCCGGGGGACAGGGGCTGAAGCTTTCTTT. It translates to CASSSRGTGAEAFF.

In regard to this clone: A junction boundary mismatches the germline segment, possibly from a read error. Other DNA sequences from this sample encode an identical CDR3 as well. Written as DNA, the CDR3 is TGTGCCAGCAGTTTATCACCCGGGACTCACTCCTATGAGCAGTACTTC. Residues: CASSLSPGTHSYEQYF. The gene calls are TRBV28 and TRBJ2-7; perhaps TRBD2 as D (6 bases). Germline lookup yields CDR1 MDHEN and CDR2 SYDVKM. The CDR3 covers 16 residues.

CDR3 in DNA: TGTGCCAGTAGTCCAACAGTAGGAACTAATGAAAAACTGTTTTTT. It translates to CASSPTVGTNEKLFF. The rearrangement joins TRBV19 to TRBJ1-4, with D unresolved. This CDR3 region has 15 residues. The germline CDR1 and CDR2 sequences are LNHDA and SQIVND (reference sequence). V was clipped by 5 bases and J by 1 base, with 11 bases between them. Using reference TRBV19 and TRBJ1-4 for the parts outside the CDR3, the full variable domain is DGGITQSPKYLFRKEGQNVTLSCEQNLNHDAMYWYRQDPGQGLRLIYYSQIVNDFQKGDIAEGYSVSREKKESFPLTVTSAQKNPTAFYLCASSPTVGTNEKLFFGSGTQLSVL.

CDR3 DNA sequence: TGTGCCAGTAGTATAGATCGGTGGAGGGAGATCAATGAGCAGTTCTTC. Translation: CASSIDRWREINEQFF. This chain joins TRBV19 and TRBJ2-1; possible D gene TRBD2, 6 bases. CDR1 and CDR2 from the germline V gene are LNHDA and SQIVND (reference sequence). The CDR3 spans 16 residues. V was shortened by 0 bases and J by 6 bases, with 15 bases between the two germline ends.

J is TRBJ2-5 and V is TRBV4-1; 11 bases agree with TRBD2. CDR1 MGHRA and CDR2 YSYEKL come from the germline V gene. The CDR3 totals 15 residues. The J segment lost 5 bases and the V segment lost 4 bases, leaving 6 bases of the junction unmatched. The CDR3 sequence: CASSPSGTSGETQYF. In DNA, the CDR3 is TGCGCCAGCAGCCCCTCAGGGACTAGCGGTGAGACCCAGTACTTC.

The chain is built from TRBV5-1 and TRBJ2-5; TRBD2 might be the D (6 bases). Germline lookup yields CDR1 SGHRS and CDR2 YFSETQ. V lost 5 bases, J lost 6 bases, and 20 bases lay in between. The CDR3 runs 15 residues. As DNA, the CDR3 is TGCGCCAGCAGTCCCGAGGGCCTAGGGAGGAAGACCCAGTACTTC. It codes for CASSPEGLGRKTQYF.

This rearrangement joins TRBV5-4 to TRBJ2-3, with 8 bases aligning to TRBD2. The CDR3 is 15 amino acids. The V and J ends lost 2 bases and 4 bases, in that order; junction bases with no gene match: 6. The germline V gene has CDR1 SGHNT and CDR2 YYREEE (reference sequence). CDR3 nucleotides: TGTGCCAGCAGCTTAGCGGGGGTCTCCGCAGATACGCAGTATTTT. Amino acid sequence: CASSLAGVSADTQYF.

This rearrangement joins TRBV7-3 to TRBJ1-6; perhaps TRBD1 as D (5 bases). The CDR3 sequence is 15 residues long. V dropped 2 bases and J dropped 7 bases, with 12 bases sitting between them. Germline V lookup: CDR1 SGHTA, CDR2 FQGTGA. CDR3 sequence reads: CASSLYGGGNSPLHF. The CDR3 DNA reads TGTGCCAGCAGCTTATACGGGGGAGGAAATTCACCCCTCCACTTT.

CDR3 DNA: TGTGCCAGCAGCTTAATTGGTACAAACGCTAACTATGGCTACACCTTC. The encoded protein is CASSLIGTNANYGYTF. This chain connects TRBV13 to TRBJ1-2; D unclear. This CDR3 spans 16 amino acids. Germline V gene data show CDR1 as PRHDT and CDR2 as FYEKMQ (reference sequence). Trimming pared 2 bases from V and 0 bases from J, leaving 13 bases between.

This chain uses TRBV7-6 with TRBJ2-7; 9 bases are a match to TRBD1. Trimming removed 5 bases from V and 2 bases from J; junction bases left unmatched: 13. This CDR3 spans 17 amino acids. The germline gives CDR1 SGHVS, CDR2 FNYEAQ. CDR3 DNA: TGTGCCAGCAGCGTAAGGGCGCCGGGACAGGGACCCTACGAGCAGTACTTC. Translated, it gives CASSVRAPGQGPYEQYF. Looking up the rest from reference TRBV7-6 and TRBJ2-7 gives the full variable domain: GAGVSQSPRYKVTKRGQDVALRCDPISGHVSLYWYRQALGQGPEFLTYFNYEAQQDKSGLPNDRFSAERPEGSISTLTIQRTEQRDSAMYRCASSVRAPGQGPYEQYFGPGTRLTVT.

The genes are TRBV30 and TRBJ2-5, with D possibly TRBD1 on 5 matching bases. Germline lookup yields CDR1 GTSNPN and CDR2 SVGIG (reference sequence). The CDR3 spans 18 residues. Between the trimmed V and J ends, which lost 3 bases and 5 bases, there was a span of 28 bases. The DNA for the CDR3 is TGTGCCTGGAGCCGCCTCCGCAGGGAACCAAGAGACCTCGAGACCCAGTACTTC. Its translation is CAWSRLRREPRDLETQYF.

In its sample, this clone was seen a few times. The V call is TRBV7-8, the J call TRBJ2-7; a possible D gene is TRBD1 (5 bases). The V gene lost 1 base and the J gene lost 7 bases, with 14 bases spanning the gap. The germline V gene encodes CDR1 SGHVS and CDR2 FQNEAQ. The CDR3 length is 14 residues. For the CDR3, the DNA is TGTGCCAGCAGCTTAGAGGGGCCTGGACGAGAGCAGTACTTC. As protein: CASSLEGPGREQYF.

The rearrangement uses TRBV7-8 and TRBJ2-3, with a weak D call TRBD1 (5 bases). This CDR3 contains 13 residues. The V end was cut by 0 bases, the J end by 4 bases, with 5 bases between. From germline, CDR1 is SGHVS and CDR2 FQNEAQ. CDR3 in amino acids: CASSLAGADTQYF. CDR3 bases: TGTGCCAGCAGCTTAGCAGGGGCAGATACGCAGTATTTT.

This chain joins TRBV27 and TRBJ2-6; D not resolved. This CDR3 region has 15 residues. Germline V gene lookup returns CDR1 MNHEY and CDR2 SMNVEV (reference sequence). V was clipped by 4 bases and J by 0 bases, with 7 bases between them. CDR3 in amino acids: CASSSGFSGANVLTF. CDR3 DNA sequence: TGTGCCAGCAGTTCTGGCTTCTCTGGGGCCAACGTCCTGACTTTC.

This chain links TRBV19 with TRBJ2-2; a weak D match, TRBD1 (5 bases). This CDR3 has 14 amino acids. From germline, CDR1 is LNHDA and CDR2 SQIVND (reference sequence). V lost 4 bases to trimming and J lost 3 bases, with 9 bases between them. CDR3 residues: CASSKLQDTGELFF. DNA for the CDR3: TGTGCCAGTAGTAAGTTACAGGACACCGGGGAGCTGTTTTTT.

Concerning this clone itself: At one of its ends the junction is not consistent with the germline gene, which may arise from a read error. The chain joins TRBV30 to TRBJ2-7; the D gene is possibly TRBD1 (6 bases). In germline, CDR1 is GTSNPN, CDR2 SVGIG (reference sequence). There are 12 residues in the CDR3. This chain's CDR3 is CAWSDSRDIGRF. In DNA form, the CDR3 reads TGTGCCTGGAGTGACTCACGGGACATTGGGCGTTTC.

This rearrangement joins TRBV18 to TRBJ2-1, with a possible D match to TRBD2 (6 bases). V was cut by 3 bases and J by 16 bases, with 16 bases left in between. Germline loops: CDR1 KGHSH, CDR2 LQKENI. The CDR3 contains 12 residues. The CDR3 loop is CASSPDYRGGFF. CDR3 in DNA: TGTGCCAGCTCACCGGACTATCGAGGAGGCTTCTTC.

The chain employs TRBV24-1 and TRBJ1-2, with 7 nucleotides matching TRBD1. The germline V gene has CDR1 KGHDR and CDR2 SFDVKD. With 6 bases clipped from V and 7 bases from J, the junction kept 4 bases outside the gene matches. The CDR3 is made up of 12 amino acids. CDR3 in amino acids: CATSSTGVGYTF. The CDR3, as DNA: TGTGCCACCAGTTCTACAGGGGTTGGCTACACCTTC.

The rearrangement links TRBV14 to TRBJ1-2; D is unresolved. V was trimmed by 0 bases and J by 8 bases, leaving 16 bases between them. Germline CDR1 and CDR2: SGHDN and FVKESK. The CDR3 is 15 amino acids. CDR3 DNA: TGTGCCAGCAGCCAAGAGTTCCAGTCTGGTGAAGGCTACACCTTC. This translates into CASSQEFQSGEGYTF.

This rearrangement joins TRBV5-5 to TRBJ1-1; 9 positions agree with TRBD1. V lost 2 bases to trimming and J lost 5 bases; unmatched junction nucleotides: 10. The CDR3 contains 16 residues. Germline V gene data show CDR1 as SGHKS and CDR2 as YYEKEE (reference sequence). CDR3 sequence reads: CASSLGQGRYLTEAFF. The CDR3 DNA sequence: TGTGCCAGCAGCTTAGGACAGGGGCGATACCTGACTGAAGCTTTCTTT.

CDR3 amino acids: CASTSGRDSLGTDTQYF. In DNA, the CDR3 is TGTGCCAGCACCTCCGGGCGGGACTCCCTGGGCACAGATACGCAGTATTTT. The J gene is TRBJ2-3, the V gene TRBV2; possible D gene TRBD2, 6 bases. The CDR3 contains 17 residues. Germline values: CDR1 SNHLY, CDR2 FYNNEI. Trimming took 7 bases from V and 1 from J, leaving 21 bases between them.

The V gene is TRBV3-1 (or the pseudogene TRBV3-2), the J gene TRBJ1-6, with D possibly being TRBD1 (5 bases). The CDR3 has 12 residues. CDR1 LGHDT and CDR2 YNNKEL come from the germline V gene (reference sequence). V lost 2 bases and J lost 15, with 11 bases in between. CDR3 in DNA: TGTGCCAGCAGCCAAACGGGACTTATCCTCCACTTT. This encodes CASSQTGLILHF.

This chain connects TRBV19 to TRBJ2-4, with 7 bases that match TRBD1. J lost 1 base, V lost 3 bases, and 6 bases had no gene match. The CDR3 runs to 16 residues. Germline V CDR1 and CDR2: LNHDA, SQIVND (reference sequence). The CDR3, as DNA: TGTGCCAGTAGTATGAGACAGGGCCATGCCAAAAACATTCAGTACTTC. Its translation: CASSMRQGHAKNIQYF.

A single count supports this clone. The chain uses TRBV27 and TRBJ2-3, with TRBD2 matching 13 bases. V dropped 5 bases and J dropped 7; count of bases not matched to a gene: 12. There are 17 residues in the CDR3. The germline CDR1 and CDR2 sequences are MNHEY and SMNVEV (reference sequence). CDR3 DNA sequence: TGTGCCAGCAGTAACCGCCGGACTAGCGGGGGAGGGTATACGCAGTATTTT. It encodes CASSNRRTSGGGYTQYF.